The 27 T cell receptor beta chains given below trace back to one sample, sequenced in a study of Ad26.COV2.S vaccination and SARS-CoV-2 variants. Sequenced by immunoSEQ multiplex PCR; TCRdb stores in-frame clones only, minus some. The data contain 150,000 to 200,000 clones, around 88% of them singletons. Sequencing used peripheral blood, obtained after recovery from COVID-19. The receptors here all came from a human donor who had recovered from COVID-19.

The V gene is TRBV7-2, the J gene TRBJ2-3; D may be TRBD1 (7 bases). Trimming cost V 3 bases and J 3 bases, with 16 bases left between them. This CDR3 comprises 16 residues. Germline loops: CDR1 SGHTA, CDR2 FQGNSA. The CDR3 here is CASSFLPGGPTDTQYF. In DNA, the CDR3 is TGTGCCAGCAGCTTTTTGCCAGGGGGGCCGACAGATACGCAGTATTTT. Using reference TRBV7-2 and TRBJ2-3 for the parts outside the CDR3, the full variable domain is GAGVSQSPSNKVTEKGKDVELRCDPISGHTALYWYRQSLGQGLEFLIYFQGNSAPDKSGLPSDRFSAERTGGSVSTLTIQRTQQEDSAVYLCASSFLPGGPTDTQYFGPGTRLTVL.

This chain uses TRBV7-3 with TRBJ2-1; 10 bases line up with TRBD2. The ends lost 4 bases at V and 4 bases at J; junction bases unmatched: 7. CDR1 is SGHTA, CDR2 FQGTGA, per germline. The CDR3 extends over 16 amino acids. The CDR3: CASSSLAGVNYNEQFF. The DNA for the CDR3 is TGTGCCAGCAGCTCCCTAGCGGGGGTCAATTACAATGAGCAGTTCTTC. The complete variable domain, with remaining parts taken from reference TRBV7-3 and TRBJ2-1, reads GAGVSQTPSNKVTEKGKYVELRCDPISGHTALYWYRQSLGQGPEFLIYFQGTGAADDSGLPNDRFFAVRPEGSVSTLKIQRTERGDSAVYLCASSSLAGVNYNEQFFGPGTRLTVL.

This clone has just a few counts. This sequence joins TRBV6-1 and TRBJ1-1, with TRBD1 matching 8 bases. Germline V gene sequence: CDR1 MNHNS, CDR2 SASEGT. V lost 1 base to trimming and J lost 5 bases; unmatched junction nucleotides: 6. This CDR3 spans 15 amino acids. The CDR3 here is CASSEGQGFRTEAFF. The CDR3 DNA reads TGTGCCAGCAGTGAAGGACAGGGGTTCAGGACTGAAGCTTTCTTT.

J is TRBJ2-7 and V is TRBV29-1; TRBD1 might be the D (6 bases). Germline values: CDR1 SQVTM, CDR2 ANQGSEA. V shed 5 bases and J shed 2 bases, with 7 bases lying between them. CDR3 size: 11 residues. CDR3 nucleotides: TGCAGCGTTAGGGACACCTACGAGCAGTACTTC. Amino acids: CSVRDTYEQYF.

This clone has only a few counts. The chain is built from TRBV2 and TRBJ1-2; 8 bases agree with TRBD1. The CDR3 is 13 residues long. Germline CDR1 is SNHLY and CDR2 is FYNNEI. J lost 6 bases, V lost 6 bases, and 6 bases had no gene match. For the CDR3, the DNA is TGTGCCAGCAGGCCTTGGACAGGGAATGGCTACACCTTC. Residues: CASRPWTGNGYTF. Together with reference TRBV2 and TRBJ1-2, the CDR3 gives the full variable domain: EPEVTQTPSHQVTQMGQEVILRCVPISNHLYFYWYRQILGQKVEFLVSFYNNEISEKSEIFDDQFSVERPDGSNFTLKIRSTKLEDSAMYFCASRPWTGNGYTFGSGTRLTVV.

J is TRBJ2-7 and V is TRBV2; 9 bases line up with TRBD1. The ends lost 5 bases at V and 2 bases at J; junction bases unmatched: 4. This CDR3 is built from 14 residues. Germline V gene data show CDR1 as SNHLY and CDR2 as FYNNEI. CDR3 residues: CASSPGTGTYEQYF. The CDR3 DNA reads as TGTGCCAGCAGTCCAGGGACAGGGACCTACGAGCAGTACTTC.

J is TRBJ1-1 and V is TRBV19; perhaps TRBD1 as D (6 bases). V was cut by 3 bases and J by 0 bases, with 17 bases left in between. Germline lookup yields CDR1 LNHDA and CDR2 SQIVND (reference sequence). This CDR3 region has 17 residues. This CDR3 reads CASSIWGPPFMNTEAFF. CDR3 in DNA: TGTGCCAGTAGTATCTGGGGGCCCCCTTTCATGAACACTGAAGCTTTCTTT.

The rearrangement joins TRBV12-3 or TRBV12-4 to TRBJ2-7; D perhaps matches TRBD2 (6 bases). CDR3 length equals 13 residues. The ends were cut back, 2 bases at V and 3 bases at J, with 8 bases in the middle. CDR3 sequence reads: CASSLPGVYEQYF. The CDR3 bases are TGTGCCAGCAGTTTACCGGGGGTCTACGAGCAGTACTTC.

V gene TRBV19 combines with J gene TRBJ2-1; 12 bases line up with TRBD2. This CDR3 region has 17 residues. Germline V gene lookup returns CDR1 LNHDA and CDR2 SQIVND (reference sequence). The V gene end was trimmed by 11 bases and the J gene end by 3 bases; junction bases not matched to a gene: 14. CDR3 region: CAGFDPGLAGLYNEQFF. In nucleotides, the CDR3 is TGTGCCGGTTTCGATCCGGGACTAGCGGGCCTCTACAATGAGCAGTTCTTC.

The CDR3 protein is CASSYNPGQGPYEQYF. CDR3 bases: TGTGCCAGCAGCTACAATCCGGGACAGGGGCCCTACGAGCAGTACTTC. J is TRBJ2-7 and V is TRBV7-9; 10 nucleotides align to TRBD1. Germline-derived CDR1 and CDR2 are SEHNR and FQNEAQ (reference sequence). CDR3 size: 16 residues. The V and J ends lost 4 bases and 2 bases, in that order; junction bases with no gene match: 8.

The chain is built from TRBV2 and TRBJ2-7; D might be TRBD2 (5 bases). Germline V CDR1 and CDR2: SNHLY, FYNNEI. This CDR3 spans 12 amino acids. The DNA of the CDR3 is TGTGCTTGGGGAGACCCCTTGTGGGAGCAGTACTTC. Amino acids: CAWGDPLWEQYF.

A single count supports this clone. This chain links TRBV15 with TRBJ2-1; no clear D. The CDR3 extends over 14 amino acids. V was cut by 0 bases and J by 5 bases, with 8 bases left in between. The germline gives CDR1 LNHNV, CDR2 YYDKDF (reference sequence). The CDR3 DNA is TGTGCCACCAGCAGAGATCGCTGGAACAATGAGCAGTTCTTC. Amino acids: CATSRDRWNNEQFF. Looking up the rest from reference TRBV15 and TRBJ2-1 gives the full variable domain: DAMVIQNPRYQVTQFGKPVTLSCSQTLNHNVMYWYQQKSSQAPKLLFHYYDKDFNNEADTPDNFQSRRPNTSFCFLDIRSPGLGDTAMYLCATSRDRWNNEQFFGPGTRLTVL.

The gene calls are TRBV14 and TRBJ1-6; TRBD1 might be the D (6 bases). The CDR3 runs 17 residues. V lost 0 bases to trimming and J lost 4 bases, with 13 bases between them. Germline V gene lookup returns CDR1 SGHDN and CDR2 FVKESK. CDR3: CASSQDLRQGYNSPLHF. CDR3 sequence (DNA): TGTGCCAGCAGCCAAGATCTTCGCCAGGGGTATAATTCACCCCTCCACTTT.

The V call is TRBV21-1, the J call TRBJ1-3; the D segment call TRBD1 is taken from the table without a DNA check. TRBV21-1 is assigned pseudogene status. There are 21 residues in the CDR3. CDR3 region: CASSKKVAGPNPIVSGNTTYF. The CDR3 nucleotides read TGTGCCAGCAGCAAAAAGGTGGCAGGCCCCAACCCCATCGTCTCTGGAAACACCACATATTTT.

Notes on this clone: Other DNA sequences within the sample encode an identical CDR3. The gene calls are TRBV5-5 and TRBJ1-5; 9 bases are shared with TRBD1. Trimming at V came to 1 base and at J to 8 bases, leaving 10 bases not matched to a gene. This CDR3 spans 16 amino acids. Germline CDR1 SGHKS, CDR2 YYEKEE (reference sequence). CDR3 in DNA: TGTGCCAGCAGCTTGAGCCCTGGGACAGGGATAGAGCCCCAGCATTTT. Translation: CASSLSPGTGIEPQHF.

This chain uses TRBV4-2 with TRBJ2-3; maybe TRBD2 (5 bases). Trimming shortened V by 4 bases and J by 1 base, and 9 bases separated the two germline ends. The germline V gene encodes CDR1 LGHNA and CDR2 YNFKEQ. This CDR3 has 14 amino acids. DNA for the CDR3: TGTGCCAGCAGCCCCGGACTTCGCACAGATACGCAGTATTTT. Its protein is CASSPGLRTDTQYF.

V usage is TRBV6-5 and J usage is TRBJ2-1, with D hard to call. The length of the CDR3 is 14 residues. V was shortened by 7 bases and J by 4 bases, with 14 bases between the two germline ends. The germline V gene has CDR1 MNHEY and CDR2 SVGAGI. The DNA of the CDR3 is TGTGCCAGCAACCCTTTCGCCTTTTACAATGAGCAGTTCTTC. Translating it yields CASNPFAFYNEQFF.

Ten or more counts support this clone. The chain joins TRBV2 to TRBJ1-1, with TRBD1 identical over 8 bases. The CDR3 runs 14 residues. Germline CDR1 reads SNHLY; CDR2 reads FYNNEI. V dropped 1 base and J dropped 11; count of bases not matched to a gene: 9. The CDR3 reads CASSEDPGGFSAFF. The CDR3 nucleotides read TGTGCCAGCAGTGAAGACCCAGGGGGCTTTTCCGCTTTCTTT.

The count of this clone is one. The V gene is TRBV6-1, the J gene TRBJ2-5, with TRBD1 as a possible D gene (5 bases). Trimming removed 0 bases from V and 5 bases from J, with 13 bases in between. In germline, CDR1 is MNHNS, CDR2 SASEGT. This CDR3 is 15 amino acids long. The CDR3, as DNA: TGTGCCAGCAGTGAAGCTAGGGGAATATGGGAGACCCAGTACTTC. It is translated as CASSEARGIWETQYF.

The rearrangement joins TRBV6-1 to TRBJ2-1; no reliable D call. From germline, CDR1 is MNHNS and CDR2 SASEGT. The V end was cut by 2 bases, the J end by 12 bases, with 14 bases between. This CDR3 is 13 amino acids long. The DNA of the CDR3 is TGTGCCAGCAGTGAATGGAGTGCATGGAGGCAGTTCTTC. This gives the protein CASSEWSAWRQFF.

The chain has TRBV7-9 and TRBJ1-1, with D unresolved. V lost 8 bases and J lost 4, with 5 bases in between. The CDR3 has 10 residues. Per the germline V gene, CDR1 is SEHNR and CDR2 is FQNEAQ (reference sequence). CDR3 DNA: TGTGCCAGCTCCGGCACTGAAGCTTTCTTT. Translation gives CASSGTEAFF.

The chain joins TRBV7-2 to TRBJ2-5; D tentatively reads TRBD1 or TRBD2 (7 bases each). The CDR3 is made up of 15 amino acids. Germline V gene lookup returns CDR1 SGHTA and CDR2 FQGNSA. V dropped 2 bases and J dropped 4 bases, with 14 bases sitting between them. The chain's CDR3 is CASSLQGGKGETQYF. In DNA, the CDR3 is TGTGCCAGCAGCTTACAGGGGGGGAAGGGAGAGACCCAGTACTTC.

For this clone: Other DNA variants within this sample encode the same CDR3. J is TRBJ2-7 and V is TRBV30, with D possibly being TRBD1 or TRBD2 (5 bases each). The germline gives CDR1 GTSNPN, CDR2 SVGIG (reference sequence). Deletions cut 4 bases from V and 3 bases from J, with 7 bases between. The CDR3 is 11 residues long. The CDR3 coding sequence is TGTGCCTGGACTGGGGGCTACGAGCAGTACTTC. It codes for CAWTGGYEQYF.

This chain uses TRBV5-6 with TRBJ1-2; the match to TRBD1 covers 9 bases. From germline, CDR1 is SGHDT and CDR2 YYEEEE. V dropped 4 bases and J dropped 5; count of bases not matched to a gene: 3. CDR3 length: 13 amino acids. The CDR3 loop reads CASSNRGRYGYTF. In nucleotides, the CDR3 is TGTGCCAGCAGCAACAGGGGGCGGTATGGCTACACCTTC.

The V gene is TRBV19, the J gene TRBJ2-1, with D possibly matching TRBD1 (6 bases). V was cut by 9 bases and J by 1 base, with 13 bases left in between. The length of the CDR3 is 14 residues. Germline V lookup: CDR1 LNHDA, CDR2 SQIVND (reference sequence). The CDR3 sequence: CARGASQSYNEQFF. The CDR3 DNA reads as TGTGCCAGGGGGGCTTCACAGTCCTACAATGAGCAGTTCTTC.

J is TRBJ1-1 and V is TRBV5-6; D is uncertain. CDR3 length equals 14 residues. Germline lookup yields CDR1 SGHDT and CDR2 YYEEEE. Between the trimmed V and J ends, which lost 0 bases and 1 base, there was a span of 7 bases. This CDR3 is CASSLEGRNTEAFF. The DNA of the CDR3 is TGTGCCAGCAGCTTGGAAGGTAGGAACACTGAAGCTTTCTTT.

The chain is built from TRBV10-3 and TRBJ2-3; 9 positions agree with TRBD1. CDR1 and CDR2 (germline): ENHRY, SYGVKD. The CDR3 covers 14 residues. The trim removed 8 bases at V and 1 base at J, leaving 4 bases unmatched. CDR3 loop: CAIWTGVGTDTQYF. CDR3 coding DNA: TGTGCCATCTGGACAGGGGTGGGCACAGATACGCAGTATTTT.